These 28 T cell receptor beta chains share one sample of origin, sequenced in a study of blood T cell repertoires in COVID-19. Only in-frame clones appear in the TCRdb table, and some are missing; sequencing was by immunoSEQ multiplex PCR. The sample gives 40,000 to 50,000 clones, 75% to 95% of which show up once; 6.4% is in the top ten. What was sequenced was peripheral blood. Every receptor here comes from a man between 65 and 85 years old with active COVID-19.

The V call is TRBV12-3 or TRBV12-4, the J call TRBJ1-3; no reliable D call. This CDR3 has 11 amino acids. Deletions cut 7 bases from V and 8 bases from J, with 9 bases between. CDR3 loop: CASKNSDTIYF. For the CDR3, the DNA is TGTGCCAGCAAGAATTCGGACACCATATATTTT.

This chain connects TRBV24-1 to TRBJ2-3; D is perhaps TRBD2 (7 bases). CDR1 is KGHDR and CDR2 is SFDVKD in the germline V gene. This CDR3 comprises 16 residues. Trimming cost V 5 bases and J 6 bases, with 20 bases left between them. DNA for the CDR3: TGTGCCACCAGTGCGGGAGGAGGGGGTGGATCCGATACGCAGTATTTT. Residues: CATSAGGGGGSDTQYF.

This rearrangement joins TRBV5-5 to TRBJ1-2; 8 bases fit TRBD1. V lost 2 bases and J lost 4; bases outside the gene matches: 13. The CDR3 runs 17 residues. Germline loops: CDR1 SGHKS, CDR2 YYEKEE (reference sequence). This CDR3 is CASSFGQGRLRGYGYTF. CDR3 in DNA: TGTGCCAGCAGCTTCGGACAGGGTCGATTAAGGGGCTATGGCTACACCTTC.

CDR3 amino acids: CASSRSAAITDTQYF. Written as DNA, the CDR3 is TGTGCCAGCAGCCGTAGCGCAGCAATCACAGATACGCAGTATTTT. The V call is TRBV27, the J call TRBJ2-3; TRBD2 is a possible D gene (5 bases). The CDR3 spans 15 residues. V was shortened by 6 bases and J by 2 bases, with 15 bases between the two germline ends. Germline CDR1 MNHEY, CDR2 SMNVEV (reference sequence).

V usage is TRBV29-1 and J usage is TRBJ1-4; 8 bases are a match to TRBD1. Germline V CDR1 and CDR2: SQVTM, ANQGSEA. The junction had 4 bases not matched to a gene; V was cut back by 3 bases and J by 7 bases. CDR3 length: 13 residues. The CDR3 region has the DNA TGCAGCGTTGATACAGGGGGGAGTGAAAAACTGTTTTTT. It yields the protein CSVDTGGSEKLFF.

This chain connects TRBV30 to TRBJ1-1; no reliable D call. Trimming shortened V by 1 base and J by 0 bases, and 9 bases separated the two germline ends. This CDR3 spans 14 amino acids. Germline assignment: CDR1 GTSNPN and CDR2 SVGIG (reference sequence). This CDR3 is CAWSAGILNTEAFF. CDR3 DNA: TGTGCCTGGAGTGCGGGGATATTGAACACTGAAGCTTTCTTT. Filled out from reference TRBV30 and TRBJ1-1, the complete variable domain reads SQTIHQWPATLVQPVGSPLSLECTVEGTSNPNLYWYRQAAGRGLQLLFYSVGIGQISSEVPQNLSASRPQDRQFILSSKKLLLSDSGFYLCAWSAGILNTEAFFGQGTRLTVV.

The chain joins TRBV4-2 to TRBJ2-1, with D maybe TRBD2 (6 bases). V lost 2 bases and J 6 bases, leaving 17 bases between the germline ends. CDR3 length: 16 residues. Germline assignment: CDR1 LGHNA and CDR2 YNFKEQ. This chain's CDR3 is CASSQRASGFFNEQFF. The DNA of the CDR3 is TGTGCCAGCAGCCAAAGGGCAAGCGGGTTTTTCAATGAGCAGTTCTTC.

This rearrangement joins TRBV6-6 to TRBJ1-3; no reliable D call. The CDR3 is made up of 13 amino acids. Per germline, CDR1 MNHNY and CDR2 SVGAGI (reference sequence). Trimming shortened V by 4 bases and J by 6 bases, and 10 bases separated the two germline ends. CDR3 sequence (DNA): TGTGCCAGCAGTTCCCAGGCCGAAAACACCATATATTTT. Translation gives CASSSQAENTIYF.

The chain uses TRBV6-5 and TRBJ2-4; tentatively, D is TRBD1 (6 bases). Germline lookup yields CDR1 MNHEY and CDR2 SVGAGI. The V end was cut by 7 bases, the J end by 6 bases, with 19 bases between. CDR3 length: 15 amino acids. CDR3 in DNA: TGTGCCAGCACCGCGAATTACAGGGTTGGAAACATTCAGTACTTC. It specifies CASTANYRVGNIQYF.

The chain links TRBV20-1 to TRBJ2-7; 9 positions match TRBD2. Unmatched junction bases numbered 11, after V lost 3 bases and J lost 2 bases. This CDR3 is 16 amino acids long. Per the germline V gene, CDR1 is DFQATT and CDR2 is SNEGSKA (reference sequence). Written as DNA, the CDR3 is TGCAGTGCTAGTAGGGCTGTGGTAGCGGGGGCCTACGAGCAGTACTTC. Protein: CSASRAVVAGAYEQYF.

This sequence joins TRBV12-3 or TRBV12-4 and TRBJ2-3; D possibly corresponds to TRBD1 (5 bases). This CDR3 has 13 residues. The V and J ends lost 2 bases and 5 bases respectively, with 8 bases between them. In nucleotides, the CDR3 is TGTGCCAGCAGTTTAAGGGGTATAGATACGCAGTATTTT. Residues: CASSLRGIDTQYF.

The chain joins TRBV6-5 to TRBJ2-5; 11 positions match TRBD2. Unmatched junction bases numbered 7, after V lost 6 bases and J lost 4 bases. Per germline, CDR1 MNHEY and CDR2 SVGAGI. The CDR3 totals 15 residues. Here the CDR3 reads CASSDVAGGRETQYF. The CDR3 DNA is TGTGCCAGCAGCGACGTAGCGGGGGGGCGAGAGACCCAGTACTTC.

V and J are TRBV18 and TRBJ2-5; D possibly corresponds to TRBD1 (6 bases). The CDR3 is made up of 15 amino acids. The V gene lost 0 bases and the J gene lost 4 bases, with 12 bases spanning the gap. CDR1 and CDR2 from the germline V gene are KGHSH and LQKENI. The CDR3 reads CASSPPEQGAETQYF. DNA for the CDR3: TGTGCCAGCTCACCACCGGAACAGGGCGCAGAGACCCAGTACTTC.

This chain connects TRBV9 to TRBJ1-4; D possibly corresponds to TRBD1 (5 bases). The CDR3 consists of 17 residues. Germline values: CDR1 SGDLS, CDR2 YYNGEE. V lost 0 bases and J 0 bases, leaving 12 bases between the germline ends. The CDR3 DNA reads as TGTGCCAGCAGCGTAGCTACGGGGGGACCAACTAATGAAAAACTGTTTTTT. Protein: CASSVATGGPTNEKLFF.

The CDR3 region has the DNA TGTGCCTGGAGTGTACAAGGAGGGGTGGGTGGCTACACCTTC. Residues: CAWSVQGGVGGYTF. V and J are TRBV30 and TRBJ1-2, with D tentatively TRBD1 (5 bases). The V and J ends lost 0 bases and 7 bases respectively, with 15 bases between them. Germline values: CDR1 GTSNPN, CDR2 SVGIG (reference sequence). This CDR3 has 14 amino acids.

The rearrangement uses TRBV5-1 and TRBJ1-1, with TRBD1 identical over 11 bases. J was trimmed by 1 base and V by 3 bases; bases with no gene match: 14. This CDR3 spans 19 amino acids. Per germline, CDR1 SGHRS and CDR2 YFSETQ. The DNA for the CDR3 is TGCGCCAGCAGCTCACTACCGGGACAGGGGGTAATTGGGAACACTGAAGCTTTCTTT. It translates to CASSSLPGQGVIGNTEAFF. The variable domain in full, completed from reference TRBV5-1 and TRBJ1-1, reads KAGVTQTPRYLIKTRGQQVTLSCSPISGHRSVSWYQQTPGQGLQFLFEYFSETQRNKGNFPGRFSGRQFSNSRSEMNVSTLELGDSALYLCASSSLPGQGVIGNTEAFFGQGTRLTVV.

This chain uses TRBV9 with TRBJ2-3; 7 nucleotides agree with TRBD1. Germline V lookup: CDR1 SGDLS, CDR2 YYNGEE. There are 14 residues in the CDR3. Losses at the gene ends were 0 bases for V and 6 bases for J; bases not matched to a gene: 4. The CDR3 loop is CASSVGQGRDTQYF. The CDR3 DNA reads as TGTGCCAGCAGCGTAGGACAGGGAAGGGATACGCAGTATTTT.

This chain links TRBV4-3 with TRBJ2-5, with 9 positions matching TRBD1. The germline CDR1 and CDR2 sequences are LGHNA and YSLEER. CDR3 length: 15 residues. The V segment lost 1 base and the J segment 4 bases; nucleotides outside the gene matches: 4. The CDR3 protein is CASSQGTGEGETQYF. For the CDR3, the DNA is TGCGCCAGCAGCCAAGGGACAGGGGAAGGAGAGACCCAGTACTTC.

In this sample, this clone turned up once. J is TRBJ2-7 and V is TRBV7-9; TRBD1 agrees at 8 bases. This CDR3 has 13 residues. V lost 5 bases to trimming and J lost 5 bases; unmatched junction nucleotides: 5. Germline-derived CDR1 and CDR2 are SEHNR and FQNEAQ (reference sequence). The CDR3 bases are TGTGCCAGCAGCCCGACAGGGGTCAACGAGCAGTACTTC. This sequence encodes CASSPTGVNEQYF.

This sequence joins TRBV7-2 and TRBJ2-5; tentative D call: TRBD2 (6 bases). This CDR3 is built from 14 residues. Per the germline V gene, CDR1 is SGHTA and CDR2 is FQGNSA. V was shortened by 5 bases and J by 7 bases, with 17 bases between the two germline ends. The CDR3 nucleotides read TGTGCCAGCAGCCCGGGGGACCCCTTGGGGACCCAGTACTTC. It encodes CASSPGDPLGTQYF.

The rearrangement links TRBV29-1 to TRBJ2-1, with no clear D. Trimming took 4 bases from V and 3 from J, leaving 13 bases between them. Germline values: CDR1 SQVTM, CDR2 ANQGSEA. CDR3 size: 14 residues. In DNA form, the CDR3 reads TGCAGCGTTGGTAGCCCCAGAAGCTACAATGAGCAGTTCTTC. This codes for CSVGSPRSYNEQFF.

This clone has a single count. The V and J genes are TRBV19 and TRBJ2-5, with 7 bases lining up with TRBD2. There are 14 residues in the CDR3. J was trimmed by 5 bases and V by 0 bases; bases with no gene match: 3. Germline CDR1 reads LNHDA; CDR2 reads SQIVND (reference sequence). CDR3 sequence reads: CASSIEGGSETQYF. In DNA form, the CDR3 reads TGTGCCAGTAGTATAGAGGGGGGGTCGGAGACCCAGTACTTC.

This clone was seen a handful of times. V and J are TRBV19 and TRBJ1-5; TRBD1 matches at 7 bases. This CDR3 comprises 16 residues. Trimming cost V 9 bases and J 0 bases; bases outside gene matches: 11. Per the germline V gene, CDR1 is LNHDA and CDR2 is SQIVND (reference sequence). CDR3 sequence: CARHRDSIHSNQPQHF. The CDR3 nucleotides are TGTGCCAGACACCGGGACAGTATTCATAGCAATCAGCCCCAGCATTTT.

V and J are TRBV7-9 and TRBJ1-5; possibly TRBD1 for D (5 bases). The CDR3 is 15 residues long. The V end was cut by 5 bases, the J end by 3 bases, with 14 bases between. CDR1 SEHNR and CDR2 FQNEAQ come from the germline V gene (reference sequence). The CDR3 spells CASSHFDRPNQPQHF. The CDR3 DNA reads TGTGCCAGCAGCCATTTTGACAGACCCAATCAGCCCCAGCATTTT.

The gene calls are TRBV30 and TRBJ1-4, with D possibly matching TRBD1 (6 bases). Germline lookup yields CDR1 GTSNPN and CDR2 SVGIG (reference sequence). The CDR3 spans 14 residues. V dropped 0 bases and J dropped 7 bases, with 12 bases sitting between them. CDR3 sequence (DNA): TGTGCCTGGAGTGTAGCGGGGGCTGGTGAAAAACTGTTTTTT. Amino acid sequence: CAWSVAGAGEKLFF.

V usage is TRBV6-2 or TRBV6-3 and J usage is TRBJ1-4; D unresolved. V was shortened by 0 bases and J by 3 bases, with 8 bases between the two germline ends. CDR1 is MNHEY and CDR2 is SVGEGT in the germline V gene. This CDR3 is 15 amino acids long. The CDR3 loop is CASSYSRRANEKLFF. The CDR3 DNA reads as TGTGCCAGCAGTTACTCCCGGAGGGCTAATGAAAAACTGTTTTTT.

This clone was seen only a few times. J is TRBJ1-3 and V is TRBV19, with D unresolved. V lost 7 bases to trimming and J lost 10 bases, with 8 bases between them. This CDR3 contains 10 residues. Germline CDR1 is LNHDA and CDR2 is SQIVND (reference sequence). Here the CDR3 reads CASTPVTIYF. As DNA, the CDR3 is TGTGCCAGTACCCCCGTAACCATATATTTT. The full variable domain, in which reference TRBV19 and TRBJ1-3 provide the parts outside the CDR3, is DGGITQSPKYLFRKEGQNVTLSCEQNLNHDAMYWYRQDPGQGLRLIYYSQIVNDFQKGDIAEGYSVSREKKESFPLTVTSAQKNPTAFYLCASTPVTIYFGEGSWLTVV.

The gene calls are TRBV6-1 and TRBJ1-5; D gene unclear. The V gene's germline CDR1 is MNHNS and CDR2 SASEGT. The ends were cut back, 0 bases at V and 4 bases at J, with 10 bases in the middle. This CDR3 is 15 amino acids long. The CDR3 sequence is CASSEAFLENQPQHF. The CDR3 DNA follows: TGTGCCAGCAGTGAAGCCTTCCTCGAGAATCAGCCCCAGCATTTT.